The 11 T cell receptor beta chains below come from one sample, sequenced in a study of cytomegalovirus exposure and HLA in healthy donors (TCRdb year 2017). Library prep was done by the immunoSEQ multiplex PCR assay. For the multiplex PCR, a mixture combining 60 forward primers for TCR Vbeta segments and 13 reverse primers for TCR Jbeta segments was used. Held by TCRdb, this immuneACCESS table contains in-frame sequences only and omits some clones. Under half of the omission traces to an unresolved V gene where checked; the cause of the rest is unknown. This sample holds some 110,000 clones; 70% to 80% were observed only once. The ten largest clones represent roughly 11% of the sample. The sequenced sample was PBMCs. The receptors shown here come from a woman aged 45 to 65 in good health and CMV-seropositive.

The CDR3 here is CAWSEGRGGGTDTQYF. Here the CDR3 DNA reads TGTGCCTGGAGTGAGGGGAGGGGCGGGGGGACAGATACGCAGTATTTT. The chain employs TRBV30 and TRBJ2-3; 8 bases agree with TRBD2. The V and J ends lost 1 base and 3 bases, in that order; junction bases with no gene match: 9. CDR3 length equals 16 residues. Germline CDR1 and CDR2: GTSNPN and SVGIG (reference sequence).

V gene TRBV30 combines with J gene TRBJ1-4; D ambiguous. Germline V gene lookup returns CDR1 GTSNPN and CDR2 SVGIG (reference sequence). Trimming cost V 1 base and J 6 bases, with 12 bases left between them. CDR3 size: 14 residues. CDR3 sequence (DNA): TGTGCCTGGAGTGGCGGAGGAGTGGATGAAAAACTGTTTTTT. Its translation is CAWSGGGVDEKLFF.

This sequence joins TRBV4-3 and TRBJ2-7, with a tentative D call TRBD1 (6 bases). The V gene's germline CDR1 is LGHNA and CDR2 YSLEER. The CDR3 runs 15 residues. The V end was cut by 0 bases, the J end by 3 bases, with 12 bases between. The CDR3 protein is CASSQDRGQYYEQYF. The CDR3 DNA follows: TGCGCCAGCAGCCAAGATCGCGGACAGTACTACGAGCAGTACTTC.

The chain recombines TRBV18 with TRBJ2-7; tentative D call: TRBD2 (6 bases). Trimming stripped 9 bases from V and 0 bases from J, with 18 bases between. The germline V gene has CDR1 KGHSH and CDR2 LQKENI. The CDR3 is made up of 15 amino acids. CDR3 residues: CASSGLAVGSYEQYF. The CDR3 DNA follows: TGTGCCAGTTCAGGGTTAGCGGTAGGCTCCTACGAGCAGTACTTC.

The chain recombines TRBV27 with TRBJ2-1; 10 bases line up with TRBD2. After removal of 5 bases from V and 7 bases from J, the junction contained 11 bases not matched to a gene. Germline values: CDR1 MNHEY, CDR2 SMNVEV (reference sequence). The CDR3 loop spans 16 amino acids. The CDR3 DNA is TGTGCCAGCAGTGCCCTCGCTAGCGGGAGCTTGAATGAGCAGTTCTTC. Protein: CASSALASGSLNEQFF.

This clone was seen more than once but under ten times. V is TRBV2 and J is TRBJ2-5, with 11 positions matching TRBD2. V gave up 6 bases and J gave up 3 bases; unmatched junction bases: 6. This CDR3 has 15 amino acids. Germline lookup yields CDR1 SNHLY and CDR2 FYNNEI. This CDR3 reads CASSDPLAGEETQYF. In DNA form, the CDR3 reads TGTGCCAGCAGCGACCCACTAGCGGGGGAAGAGACCCAGTACTTC.

Worth noting for this clone: The sample contains more than one DNA sequence encoding this CDR3. The chain uses TRBV10-1 and TRBJ1-1; 11 nucleotides match TRBD1. This CDR3 spans 19 amino acids. The trim removed 6 bases at V and 4 bases at J, leaving 19 bases unmatched. CDR1 is WNHNN, CDR2 SYGVQD, per germline (reference sequence). The CDR3 region is CASRGQGVSLLLSGTEAFF. The DNA for the CDR3 is TGCGCCAGCAGGGGACAGGGGGTGTCCTTACTCTTATCCGGCACTGAAGCTTTCTTT.

V is TRBV4-3 and J is TRBJ1-1; TRBD1 aligns across 7 bases. Unmatched junction bases numbered 4, after V lost 1 base and J lost 5 bases. This CDR3 contains 14 residues. Per the germline V gene, CDR1 is LGHNA and CDR2 is YSLEER. The CDR3 is CASSQAYRGTEAFF. The CDR3 DNA sequence: TGCGCCAGCAGCCAAGCCTACAGGGGAACTGAAGCTTTCTTT.

The V call is TRBV11-2, the J call TRBJ2-1; 10 bases match TRBD2. This CDR3 comprises 14 residues. Germline V gives CDR1 SGHAT, CDR2 FQNNGV. V was pared by 7 bases and J by 10 bases, with 10 bases of the junction left unmatched. CDR3 sequence reads: CASTLWASGGEQFF. CDR3 bases: TGTGCCAGCACCTTGTGGGCTAGCGGGGGCGAGCAGTTCTTC.

V gene TRBV7-2 combines with J gene TRBJ2-5, with a weak D call TRBD1 (5 bases). The germline V and J ends were trimmed by 2 bases and 5 bases, with 15 bases remaining between them. This CDR3 region has 15 residues. CDR1 is SGHTA, CDR2 FQGNSA, per germline. In nucleotides, the CDR3 is TGTGCCAGCAGCTTATCAACAGGTGTTATGGAGACCCAGTACTTC. The encoded protein is CASSLSTGVMETQYF.

The gene calls are TRBV29-1 and TRBJ2-7; TRBD1 is a possible D gene (5 bases). Germline CDR1 is SQVTM and CDR2 is ANQGSEA. V was pared by 2 bases and J by 3 bases, with 14 bases between. The CDR3 covers 14 residues. The CDR3 DNA follows: TGCAGCGTTGAACACCCAGGGAAAGACTACGAGCAGTACTTC. This translates into CSVEHPGKDYEQYF.